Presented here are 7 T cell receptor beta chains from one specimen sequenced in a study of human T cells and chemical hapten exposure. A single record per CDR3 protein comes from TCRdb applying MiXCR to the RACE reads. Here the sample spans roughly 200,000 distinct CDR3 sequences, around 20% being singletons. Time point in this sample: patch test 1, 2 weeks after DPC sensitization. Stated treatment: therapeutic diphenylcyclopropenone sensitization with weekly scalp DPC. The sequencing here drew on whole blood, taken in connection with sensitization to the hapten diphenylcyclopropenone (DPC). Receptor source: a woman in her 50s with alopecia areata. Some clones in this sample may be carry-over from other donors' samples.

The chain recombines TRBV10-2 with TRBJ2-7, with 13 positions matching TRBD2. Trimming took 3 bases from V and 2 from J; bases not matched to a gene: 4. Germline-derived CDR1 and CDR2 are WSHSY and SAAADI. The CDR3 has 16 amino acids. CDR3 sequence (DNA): TGCGCCAGCAGTGACCGACTAGCGGGAGGACCCTACGAGCAGTACTTC. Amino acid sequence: CASSDRLAGGPYEQYF.

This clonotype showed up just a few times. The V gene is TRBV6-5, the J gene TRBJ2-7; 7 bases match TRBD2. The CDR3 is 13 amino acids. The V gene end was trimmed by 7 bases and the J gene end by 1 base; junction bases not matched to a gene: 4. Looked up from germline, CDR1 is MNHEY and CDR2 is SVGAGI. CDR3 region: CASTPAGSYEQYF. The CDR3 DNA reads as TGTGCCAGCACCCCAGCGGGGTCCTACGAGCAGTACTTC.

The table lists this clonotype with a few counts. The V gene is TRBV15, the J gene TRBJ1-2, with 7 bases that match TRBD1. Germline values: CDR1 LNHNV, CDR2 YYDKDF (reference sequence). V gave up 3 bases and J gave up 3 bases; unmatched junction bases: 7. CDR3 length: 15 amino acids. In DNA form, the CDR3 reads TGTGCCACCAGCAGTGATTACAGGGGCGACTATGGCTACACCTTC. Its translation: CATSSDYRGDYGYTF.

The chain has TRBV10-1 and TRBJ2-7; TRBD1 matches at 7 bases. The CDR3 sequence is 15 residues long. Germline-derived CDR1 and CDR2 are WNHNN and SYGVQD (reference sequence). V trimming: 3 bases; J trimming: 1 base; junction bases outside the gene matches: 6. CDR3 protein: CASSDGATGSYEQYF. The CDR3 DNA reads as TGCGCCAGCAGTGATGGCGCGACAGGGTCCTACGAGCAGTACTTC.

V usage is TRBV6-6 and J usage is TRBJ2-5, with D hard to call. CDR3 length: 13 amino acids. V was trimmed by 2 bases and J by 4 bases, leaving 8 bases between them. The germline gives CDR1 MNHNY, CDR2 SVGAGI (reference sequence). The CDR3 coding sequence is TGTGCCAGCAGTTACCTCCTATTAGAGACCCAGTACTTC. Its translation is CASSYLLLETQYF.

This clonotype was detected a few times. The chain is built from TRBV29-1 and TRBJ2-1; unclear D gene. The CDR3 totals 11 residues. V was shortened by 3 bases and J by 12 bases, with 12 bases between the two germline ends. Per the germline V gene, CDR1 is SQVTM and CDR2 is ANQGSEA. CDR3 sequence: CSVDVPGRQFF. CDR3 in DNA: TGCAGCGTTGATGTCCCGGGCAGGCAGTTCTTC.

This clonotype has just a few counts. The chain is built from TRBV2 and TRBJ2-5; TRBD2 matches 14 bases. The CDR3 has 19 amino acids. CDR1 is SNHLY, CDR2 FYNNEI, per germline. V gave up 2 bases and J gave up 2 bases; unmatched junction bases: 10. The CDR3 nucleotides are TGTGCCAGCAGTGAACCAAGACTAGCGGGAGGGCTATTTCAAGAGACCCAGTACTTC. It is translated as CASSEPRLAGGLFQETQYF.